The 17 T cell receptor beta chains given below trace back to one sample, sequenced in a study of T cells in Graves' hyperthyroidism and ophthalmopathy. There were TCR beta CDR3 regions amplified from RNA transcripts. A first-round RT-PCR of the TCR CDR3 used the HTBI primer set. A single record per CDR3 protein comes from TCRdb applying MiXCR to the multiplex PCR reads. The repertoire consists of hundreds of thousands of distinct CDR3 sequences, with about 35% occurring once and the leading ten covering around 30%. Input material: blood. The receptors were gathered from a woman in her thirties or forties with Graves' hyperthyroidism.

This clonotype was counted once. For the CDR3, the DNA is TGCGCCAGCAGGCCGGACAGAGGCTATGGCTACACCTTC. As protein: CASRPDRGYGYTF. The chain carries TRBV10-2 and TRBJ1-2; D is perhaps TRBD1 (6 bases). This CDR3 is 13 amino acids long. The V end was cut by 6 bases, the J end by 4 bases, with 12 bases between. CDR1 is WSHSY and CDR2 is SAAADI in the germline V gene.

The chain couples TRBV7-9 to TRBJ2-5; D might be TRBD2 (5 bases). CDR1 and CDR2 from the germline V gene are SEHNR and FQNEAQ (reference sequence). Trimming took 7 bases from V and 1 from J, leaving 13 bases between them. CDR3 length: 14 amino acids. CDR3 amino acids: CASTAGGSQETQYF. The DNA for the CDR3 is TGTGCCAGCACCGCGGGTGGGAGCCAAGAGACCCAGTACTTC.

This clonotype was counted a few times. CDR3 bases: TGCAGTGCTATGGGGCTAGCGGGGAGCGAGCAGTACTTC. Its protein product is CSAMGLAGSEQYF. The J gene is TRBJ2-7, the V gene TRBV20-1; 9 positions match TRBD2. V trimming: 4 bases; J trimming: 6 bases; junction bases outside the gene matches: 7. CDR3 length: 13 amino acids. CDR1 and CDR2 from the germline V gene are DFQATT and SNEGSKA (reference sequence).

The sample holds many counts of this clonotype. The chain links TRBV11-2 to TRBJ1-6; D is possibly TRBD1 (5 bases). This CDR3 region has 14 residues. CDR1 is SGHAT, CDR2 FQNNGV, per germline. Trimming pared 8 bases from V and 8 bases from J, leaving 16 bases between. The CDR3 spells CASPAGGEHSPLHF. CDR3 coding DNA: TGTGCCAGCCCCGCGGGGGGGGAACATTCACCCCTCCACTTT.

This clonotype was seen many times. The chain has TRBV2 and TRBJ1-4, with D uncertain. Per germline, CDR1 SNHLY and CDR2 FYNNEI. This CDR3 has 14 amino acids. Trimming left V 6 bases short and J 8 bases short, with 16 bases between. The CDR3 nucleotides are TGTGCCAGCAGGTTCAGACCGGGTATGGAAAAACTGTTTTTT. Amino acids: CASRFRPGMEKLFF. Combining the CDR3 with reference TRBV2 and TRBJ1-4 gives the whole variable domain EPEVTQTPSHQVTQMGQEVILRCVPISNHLYFYWYRQILGQKVEFLVSFYNNEISEKSEIFDDQFSVERPDGSNFTLKIRSTKLEDSAMYFCASRFRPGMEKLFFGSGTQLSVL.

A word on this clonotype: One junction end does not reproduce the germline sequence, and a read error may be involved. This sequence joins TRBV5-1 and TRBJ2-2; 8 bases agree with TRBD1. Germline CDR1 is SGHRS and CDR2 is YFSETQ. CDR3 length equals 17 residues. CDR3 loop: CASSLIGQGGNTGELFF. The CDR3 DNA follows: TGTGCCAGCAGCCTCATAGGACAGGGCGGGAACACCGGGGAGCTGTTTTTT.

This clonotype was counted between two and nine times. The CDR3 nucleotides are TGTGCCAGCAGCTTTATGGCTAGCGGGAGTTACGAGCAGTACTTC. This sequence encodes CASSFMASGSYEQYF. The rearrangement uses TRBV11-2 and TRBJ2-7, with 10 positions matching TRBD2. V dropped 3 bases and J dropped 4; count of bases not matched to a gene: 6. CDR1 SGHAT and CDR2 FQNNGV come from the germline V gene. The CDR3 totals 15 residues. Drawing the rest from reference TRBV11-2 and TRBJ2-7, the complete variable domain is EAGVAQSPRYKIIEKRQSVAFWCNPISGHATLYWYQQILGQGPKLLIQFQNNGVVDDSQLPKDRFSAERLKGVDSTLKIQPAKLEDSAVYLCASSFMASGSYEQYFGPGTRLTVT.

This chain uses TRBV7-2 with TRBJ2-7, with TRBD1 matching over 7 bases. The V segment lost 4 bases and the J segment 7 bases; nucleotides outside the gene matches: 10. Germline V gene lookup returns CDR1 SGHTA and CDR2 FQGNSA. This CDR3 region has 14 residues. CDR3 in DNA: TGTGCCAGCAGCTCCTGGGACAGCTACAATGAGCAGTACTTC. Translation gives CASSSWDSYNEQYF.

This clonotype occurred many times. CDR3 region: CASSLAAGGYEQYF. The CDR3 DNA reads as TGTGCCAGCAGCTTAGCGGCAGGAGGCTACGAGCAGTACTTC. The chain joins TRBV7-9 to TRBJ2-7; TRBD2 might be the D (5 bases). Germline CDR1 reads SEHNR; CDR2 reads FQNEAQ (reference sequence). V lost 0 bases, J lost 3 bases, and 9 bases lay in between. The CDR3 contains 14 residues.

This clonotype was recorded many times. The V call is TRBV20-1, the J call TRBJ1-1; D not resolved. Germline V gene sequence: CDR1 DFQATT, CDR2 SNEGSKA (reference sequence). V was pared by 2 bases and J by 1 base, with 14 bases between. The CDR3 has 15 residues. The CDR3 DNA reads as TGCAGTGCTAGACCCTCCGGACTCCAGAACACTGAAGCTTTCTTT. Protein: CSARPSGLQNTEAFF.

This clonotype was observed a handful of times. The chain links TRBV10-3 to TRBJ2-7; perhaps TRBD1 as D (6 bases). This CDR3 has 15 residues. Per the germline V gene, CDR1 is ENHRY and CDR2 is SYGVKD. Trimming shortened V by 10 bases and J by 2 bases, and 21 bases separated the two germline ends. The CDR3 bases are TGTGCCAGCAGAGGGACATGGATTGCGGCCTACGAGCAGTACTTC. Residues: CASRGTWIAAYEQYF.

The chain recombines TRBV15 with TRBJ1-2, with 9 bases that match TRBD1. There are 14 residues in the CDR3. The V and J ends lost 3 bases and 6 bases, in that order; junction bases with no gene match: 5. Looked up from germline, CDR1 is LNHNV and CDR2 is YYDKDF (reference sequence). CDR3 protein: CATSSYGTGNGYTF. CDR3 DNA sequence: TGTGCCACCAGCAGTTACGGGACAGGGAATGGCTACACCTTC. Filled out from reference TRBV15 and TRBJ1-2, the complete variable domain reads DAMVIQNPRYQVTQFGKPVTLSCSQTLNHNVMYWYQQKSSQAPKLLFHYYDKDFNNEADTPDNFQSRRPNTSFCFLDIRSPGLGDTAMYLCATSSYGTGNGYTFGSGTRLTVV.

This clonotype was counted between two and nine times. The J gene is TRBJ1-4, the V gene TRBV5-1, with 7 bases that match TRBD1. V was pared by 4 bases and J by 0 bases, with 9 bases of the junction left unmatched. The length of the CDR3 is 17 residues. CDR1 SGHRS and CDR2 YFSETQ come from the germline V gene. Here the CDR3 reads CASSLDRDHATNEKLFF. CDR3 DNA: TGCGCCAGCAGCCTCGACAGGGACCATGCAACTAATGAAAAACTGTTTTTT.

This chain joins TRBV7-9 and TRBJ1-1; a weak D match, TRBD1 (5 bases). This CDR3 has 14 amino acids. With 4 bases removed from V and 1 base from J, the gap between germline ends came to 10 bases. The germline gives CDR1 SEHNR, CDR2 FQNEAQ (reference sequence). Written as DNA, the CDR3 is TGTGCCAGCAGCTGGGGGTCAGGGAACACTGAAGCTTTCTTT. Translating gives CASSWGSGNTEAFF. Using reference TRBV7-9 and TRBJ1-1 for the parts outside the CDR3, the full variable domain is DTGVSQNPRHKITKRGQNVTFRCDPISEHNRLYWYRQTLGQGPEFLTYFQNEAQLEKSRLLSDRFSAERPKGSFSTLEIQRTEQGDSAMYLCASSWGSGNTEAFFGQGTRLTVV.

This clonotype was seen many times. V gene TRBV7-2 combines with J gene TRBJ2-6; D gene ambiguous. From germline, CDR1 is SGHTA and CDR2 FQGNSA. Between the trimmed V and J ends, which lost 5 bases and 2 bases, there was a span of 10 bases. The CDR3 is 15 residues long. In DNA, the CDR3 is TGTGCCAGCAGCCAAAGGGAAGCTGGGGCCAACGTCCTGACTTTC. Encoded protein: CASSQREAGANVLTF.

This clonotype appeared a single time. CDR3 residues: CASSLSGFSNQPQHF. The CDR3 DNA follows: TGCGCCAGCAGCTTGTCGGGATTTAGCAATCAGCCCCAGCATTTT. The chain combines TRBV5-1 with TRBJ1-5, with no clear D. The CDR3 length is 15 residues. In germline, CDR1 is SGHRS, CDR2 YFSETQ. V lost 1 base and J 0 bases, leaving 8 bases between the germline ends. Looking up the rest from reference TRBV5-1 and TRBJ1-5 gives the full variable domain: KAGVTQTPRYLIKTRGQQVTLSCSPISGHRSVSWYQQTPGQGLQFLFEYFSETQRNKGNFPGRFSGRQFSNSRSEMNVSTLELGDSALYLCASSLSGFSNQPQHFGDGTRLSIL.

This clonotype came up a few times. Here the CDR3 reads CASSPRAGYGYTF. The CDR3, as DNA: TGTGCCAGCAGTCCAAGGGCGGGCTATGGCTACACCTTC. This chain joins TRBV25-1 and TRBJ1-2; D not resolved. The CDR3 sequence is 13 residues long. Trimming removed 5 bases at V and 4 bases at J, with 11 bases between. Germline CDR1 is MGHDK and CDR2 is SYGVNS.